Following are 21 T cell receptor beta chains from one sample sequenced in a study of blood T cell repertoires in COVID-19 (TCRdb year 2020). Libraries were constructed by the immunoSEQ multiplex PCR assay. The clones in this table, taken by TCRdb from immuneACCESS, are in-frame only. Not every clone is retained; where verified, under half of the shortfall comes from an unresolved V gene, and the cause of the rest is unknown. This sample lists around 100,000 clones; 85% to 90% were detected once. Roughly 3.5% of the sample is taken by the ten largest. Sequenced input: peripheral blood. All receptors come from a human donor in a cohort sampled during active COVID-19.

The rearrangement joins TRBV2 to TRBJ2-1, with 9 bases lining up with TRBD2. This CDR3 region has 18 residues. The germline V gene has CDR1 SNHLY and CDR2 FYNNEI. After removal of 6 bases from V and 4 bases from J, the junction contained 16 bases not matched to a gene. CDR3: CASRKAGVAGGRYNEQFF. Written as DNA, the CDR3 is TGTGCCAGCAGGAAAGCGGGGGTCGCGGGAGGGAGATACAATGAGCAGTTCTTC.

V and J are TRBV5-1 and TRBJ2-2, with D possibly being TRBD1 (5 bases). The V end lost 4 bases, the J end lost 4 bases, and 17 bases lay between the germline ends. The CDR3 is 16 residues long. CDR1 SGHRS and CDR2 YFSETQ come from the germline V gene. The CDR3 is CASSLATGDLTGELFF. The DNA for the CDR3 is TGCGCCAGCAGCCTGGCCACAGGAGATCTCACCGGGGAGCTGTTTTTT.

The gene calls are TRBV19 and TRBJ1-1; the D is unclear. CDR1 and CDR2 from the germline V gene are LNHDA and SQIVND (reference sequence). V was shortened by 5 bases and J by 10 bases, with 14 bases between the two germline ends. The CDR3 is made up of 12 amino acids. The CDR3 protein is CASSPSSRGAFF. CDR3 nucleotides: TGTGCCAGTAGTCCTTCCTCTCGGGGAGCTTTCTTT.

The V gene is TRBV28, the J gene TRBJ2-1; 9 nucleotides match TRBD2. The CDR3 is 15 amino acids. V shed 2 bases and J 6 bases; nucleotides not matched to a gene: 5. Per germline, CDR1 MDHEN and CDR2 SYDVKM. In nucleotides, the CDR3 is TGTGCCAGCAGTTTAAGCGGGAGGCCGGGCAATGAGCAGTTCTTC. Protein product: CASSLSGRPGNEQFF.

The chain is built from TRBV4-1 and TRBJ1-2, with 8 bases lining up with TRBD1. The trim removed 0 bases at V and 6 bases at J, leaving 6 bases unmatched. CDR1 and CDR2 (germline): MGHRA, YSYEKL. There are 15 residues in the CDR3. The CDR3 reads CASSQDRPRGHGYTF. For the CDR3, the DNA is TGCGCCAGCAGCCAAGACAGGCCCAGGGGGCATGGCTACACCTTC.

This chain joins TRBV5-8 and TRBJ1-1; D perhaps matches TRBD1 (6 bases). CDR1 is SGHTS, CDR2 YDEGEE, per germline. The V and J ends lost 4 bases and 4 bases respectively, with 17 bases between them. CDR3 length equals 15 residues. The CDR3 protein is CASSNTGTISTEAFF. The CDR3 coding sequence is TGTGCCAGCAGCAATACCGGGACAATCTCCACTGAAGCTTTCTTT.

V usage is TRBV6-5 and J usage is TRBJ1-2; D might be TRBD1 (6 bases). The CDR3 contains 13 residues. V was shortened by 2 bases and J by 5 bases, with 9 bases between the two germline ends. Germline V gene lookup returns CDR1 MNHEY and CDR2 SVGAGI. The CDR3 sequence: CASSYEGEYGYTF. The CDR3, as DNA: TGTGCCAGCAGTTACGAGGGGGAATATGGCTACACCTTC.

The J gene is TRBJ2-5, the V gene TRBV7-9; D perhaps matches TRBD1 (5 bases). The CDR3 covers 15 residues. CDR1 is SEHNR and CDR2 is FQNEAQ in the germline V gene (reference sequence). The ends were cut back, 1 base at V and 2 bases at J, with 11 bases in the middle. CDR3 region: CASSLGGAGQETQYF. CDR3 nucleotides: TGTGCCAGCAGCTTAGGGGGCGCAGGTCAAGAGACCCAGTACTTC.

The genes are TRBV6-5 and TRBJ1-6; TRBD1 is a possible D gene (6 bases). The CDR3 extends over 15 amino acids. V lost 0 bases and J lost 10, with 13 bases in between. Germline CDR1 is MNHEY and CDR2 is SVGAGI. Here the CDR3 reads CASSYSGDRMSPLHF. The CDR3 region has the DNA TGTGCCAGCAGTTACTCGGGAGACAGGATGTCACCCCTCCACTTT.

This sequence joins TRBV7-9 and TRBJ2-7; no clear D. Per germline, CDR1 SEHNR and CDR2 FQNEAQ (reference sequence). The ends were cut back, 5 bases at V and 4 bases at J, with 9 bases in the middle. This CDR3 comprises 12 residues. The chain's CDR3 is CASSQDWYEQYF. The CDR3 region has the DNA TGTGCCAGCAGCCAAGACTGGTACGAGCAGTACTTC.

The chain links TRBV18 to TRBJ1-1; D call uncertain. The germline V and J ends were trimmed by 3 bases and 7 bases, with 21 bases remaining between them. CDR1 is KGHSH, CDR2 LQKENI, per germline. This CDR3 is built from 16 residues. CDR3 sequence: CASSPLDRASPFEAFF. CDR3 nucleotide sequence: TGTGCCAGCTCACCCTTGGACCGGGCTAGCCCTTTTGAAGCTTTCTTT. Using reference TRBV18 and TRBJ1-1 for the parts outside the CDR3, the full variable domain is NAGVMQNPRHLVRRRGQEARLRCSPMKGHSHVYWYRQLPEEGLKFMVYLQKENIIDESGMPKERFSAEFPKEGPSILRIQQVVRGDSAAYFCASSPLDRASPFEAFFGQGTRLTVV.

The chain combines TRBV7-9 with TRBJ1-1; D call uncertain. The CDR3 is 14 residues long. Germline CDR1 is SEHNR and CDR2 is FQNEAQ (reference sequence). Trimming pared 3 bases from V and 1 base from J, leaving 9 bases between. CDR3 residues: CASSFLRENTEAFF. CDR3 bases: TGTGCCAGCAGCTTTTTGCGGGAGAACACTGAAGCTTTCTTT. The whole variable domain, filled in from reference TRBV7-9 and TRBJ1-1, reads DTGVSQNPRHKITKRGQNVTFRCDPISEHNRLYWYRQTLGQGPEFLTYFQNEAQLEKSRLLSDRFSAERPKGSFSTLEIQRTEQGDSAMYLCASSFLRENTEAFFGQGTRLTVV.

This clone was seen only a few times. V is TRBV29-1 and J is TRBJ2-7, with TRBD2 matching 8 bases. This CDR3 comprises 14 residues. The V and J ends lost 4 bases and 6 bases, in that order; junction bases with no gene match: 11. Germline CDR1 SQVTM, CDR2 ANQGSEA. DNA of the CDR3: TGCAGCGTTGGGCCGGGACTAGGGTCCCGCGAGCAGTACTTC. Protein: CSVGPGLGSREQYF.

The chain carries TRBV10-2 and TRBJ1-1; maybe TRBD1 (5 bases). The V and J ends lost 8 bases and 2 bases respectively, with 15 bases between them. CDR3 length: 14 residues. The germline V gene has CDR1 WSHSY and CDR2 SAAADI. CDR3 loop: CASRSSGLNTEAFF. CDR3 nucleotide sequence: TGCGCCAGCCGCAGTTCGGGACTTAACACTGAAGCTTTCTTT.

V and J are TRBV27 and TRBJ2-7, with D possibly being TRBD1 (7 bases). V lost 4 bases to trimming and J lost 2 bases, with 15 bases between them. The CDR3 is made up of 15 amino acids. The germline V gene encodes CDR1 MNHEY and CDR2 SMNVEV (reference sequence). CDR3 loop: CASSWTAGGPYEQYF. Written as DNA, the CDR3 is TGTGCCAGCAGTTGGACGGCAGGGGGGCCCTACGAGCAGTACTTC.

The J gene is TRBJ1-1, the V gene TRBV7-9; tentatively, D is TRBD1 (6 bases). The CDR3 sequence is 15 residues long. Germline CDR1 SEHNR, CDR2 FQNEAQ (reference sequence). The germline V and J ends were trimmed by 6 bases and 5 bases, with 19 bases remaining between them. CDR3 nucleotide sequence: TGTGCCAGCAGGCCACAGGGAGAGTCGGGGACTGAAGCTTTCTTT. Translating it yields CASRPQGESGTEAFF. The whole variable domain, filled in from reference TRBV7-9 and TRBJ1-1, reads DTGVSQNPRHKITKRGQNVTFRCDPISEHNRLYWYRQTLGQGPEFLTYFQNEAQLEKSRLLSDRFSAERPKGSFSTLEIQRTEQGDSAMYLCASRPQGESGTEAFFGQGTRLTVV.

The table lists this clone with a few counts. The same CDR3 is also encoded by other DNA sequences in this sample. This sequence joins TRBV7-2 and TRBJ1-5; possible D gene TRBD1, 6 bases. This CDR3 comprises 14 residues. The germline V gene has CDR1 SGHTA and CDR2 FQGNSA. V lost 1 base and J lost 4, with 8 bases in between. CDR3 sequence: CASSLGQGNQPQHF. The DNA for the CDR3 is TGTGCCAGCAGCTTAGGGCAGGGGAATCAGCCCCAGCATTTT.

The chain recombines TRBV18 with TRBJ2-7; 7 bases align to TRBD2. Germline V gene data show CDR1 as KGHSH and CDR2 as LQKENI. The CDR3 is made up of 13 amino acids. V lost 6 bases to trimming and J lost 3 bases; unmatched junction nucleotides: 5. In nucleotides, the CDR3 is TGTGCCAGCTCCCTCGGGGGGTTCTACGAGCAGTACTTC. It is translated as CASSLGGFYEQYF.

This clone was seen a single time. V is TRBV2 and J is TRBJ2-3; 9 bases are a match to TRBD2. The CDR3 is 17 residues long. Trimming removed 1 base from V and 2 bases from J; junction bases left unmatched: 7. Germline lookup yields CDR1 SNHLY and CDR2 FYNNEI. CDR3 loop: CASSEGRTSAFTDTQYF. The DNA for the CDR3 is TGTGCCAGCAGTGAAGGAAGGACTAGCGCATTCACAGATACGCAGTATTTT.

The chain carries TRBV28 and TRBJ2-7; maybe TRBD1 (6 bases). Germline CDR1 is MDHEN and CDR2 is SYDVKM. V was pared by 4 bases and J by 3 bases, with 16 bases between. The CDR3 runs to 15 residues. CDR3 sequence: CASSSTGLTRYEQYF. The CDR3, as DNA: TGTGCCAGCAGTTCTACAGGGCTTACTCGCTACGAGCAGTACTTC.

This chain connects TRBV5-1 to TRBJ2-1; the D gene is possibly TRBD2 (7 bases). Germline V CDR1 and CDR2: SGHRS, YFSETQ. The V and J ends lost 7 bases and 0 bases respectively, with 17 bases between them. This CDR3 region has 16 residues. DNA of the CDR3: TGCGCCAGCCGGTTCGCGGGGGCTCTCTCCTACAATGAGCAGTTCTTC. It translates to CASRFAGALSYNEQFF.